These T cell receptor beta chains were read from a single sample in a study of response to subunit inactivated influenza vaccine. Each CDR3 protein is one row after TCRdb ran MiXCR on the RT-PCR reads. Here the sample spans hundreds of thousands of distinct CDR3 sequences, 15% to 19% being singletons. Sequencing used PBMCs from blood, obtained roughly 12 days after vaccination. The receptor set was obtained from a man aged 45 to 65 who received an inactivated influenza vaccine. CDR3s include the opening cysteine and the closing phenylalanine or tryptophan. Each record gives: clone size, D gene, J gene, V gene, CDR3 DNA, CDR3 protein. A D gene is named only where the DNA matches it firmly. Not every row has a clone size; where given, it reads once, few, many or a size class.

size: few
D: TRBD2
J: TRBJ2-3
V: TRBV5-1
DNA: TGCGCCAGCAGCTTGCGGCTAGCGGGGGGAAACACAGATACGCAGTATTTT
CDR3: CASSLRLAGGNTDTQYF

size: few
D: TRBD2
J: TRBJ2-3
V: TRBV5-1
DNA: TGCGCCAGCAGCTTGGTGAGCGGGGCTGGAACAGATACGCAGTATTTT
CDR3: CASSLVSGAGTDTQYF

size: many
D: TRBD2
J: TRBJ2-7
V: TRBV7-2
DNA: TGTGCCAGCAGCTTAGGACTAGCGTTTTCCTACGAGCAGTACTTC
CDR3: CASSLGLAFSYEQYF

size: NA
D: NA
J: TRBJ2-1
V: TRBV20-1
DNA: TGCAGTGCTGACTCCGGGACCCTCATCGGGCAGTTCTTC
CDR3: CSADSGTLIGQFF

size: few
D: TRBD2
J: TRBJ2-1
V: TRBV5-1
DNA: TGCGCCAGCGCGGGGACTAGCGGGTACAATGAGCAGTTCTTC
CDR3: CASAGTSGYNEQFF

size: few
D: NA
J: TRBJ2-3
V: TRBV14
DNA: TGTGCCAGCAGCCCCCAGGGGTCCATCGCAGATACGCAGTATTTT
CDR3: CASSPQGSIADTQYF

size: many
D: TRBD1
J: TRBJ2-1
V: TRBV29-1
DNA: TGCAGCGTTGTTCCAACGGACAGGAGATACAATGAGCAGTTCTTC
CDR3: CSVVPTDRRYNEQFF

size: few
D: TRBD2
J: TRBJ2-5
V: TRBV6-5
DNA: TGTGCCAGCAGTTCGCGACTAGCGGGGGGGTACCAAGAGACCCAGTACTTC
CDR3: CASSSRLAGGYQETQYF

size: NA
D: NA
J: TRBJ2-4
V: TRBV5-1
DNA: TGCGCCAGCAGCTCGTCGTCGACGCCTTCCCAAAACATTCAGTACTTC
CDR3: CASSSSSTPSQNIQYF

size: many
D: NA
J: TRBJ2-1
V: TRBV7-9
DNA: TGTGCCAGCAGTACGAACAATGAGCAGTTCTTC
CDR3: CASSTNNEQFF

size: NA
D: TRBD2
J: TRBJ2-1
V: TRBV3-1
DNA: TGTGCCAGCAGCCTTCGGACTAGCGGGAGGGCCGCCTACAATGAGCAGTTCTTC
CDR3: CASSLRTSGRAAYNEQFF

size: few
D: NA
J: TRBJ2-6
V: TRBV20-1
DNA: TGCAGTGCTAGCAGTACTGGGGCCAACGTCCTGACTTTC
CDR3: CSASSTGANVLTF

size: NA
D: NA
J: TRBJ2-1
V: TRBV12-3/TRBV12-4
DNA: TGTGCCAGCAGTTTGGGGGGCGCAGAACTTGAGCAGTTCTTC
CDR3: CASSLGGAELEQFF

size: NA
D: NA
J: TRBJ2-7
V: TRBV12-5
DNA: TGTGCTAGTGGTTTGGACTCCTACGAGCAGTACTTC
CDR3: CASGLDSYEQYF

size: few
D: TRBD1
J: TRBJ2-7
V: TRBV7-8
DNA: TGTGCCAGCAGCTTGGCCCGCGGACAGGGCTACGAGCAGTACTTC
CDR3: CASSLARGQGYEQYF

size: few
D: TRBD2
J: TRBJ2-7
V: TRBV7-9
DNA: TGTGCCAGCAGTTGGACTAGCGGAGGGGTGCAGTACTTC
CDR3: CASSWTSGGVQYF

size: many
D: NA
J: TRBJ1-2
V: TRBV5-1
DNA: TGCGCCAGCAGCTTGGTCTCGGCTAACTATGGCTACACCTTC
CDR3: CASSLVSANYGYTF

size: NA
D: NA
J: TRBJ2-3
V: TRBV10-3
DNA: TGTGCCATCAGTGAAGGGACAACCAGCACAGATACGCAGTATTTT
CDR3: CAISEGTTSTDTQYF

size: few
D: NA
J: TRBJ1-1
V: TRBV7-9
DNA: TGTGCCAGCAGATTAGAATGGGTGAACACTGAAGCTTTCTTT
CDR3: CASRLEWVNTEAFF

size: NA
D: TRBD1
J: TRBJ1-6
V: TRBV5-1
DNA: TGCGCCAGCAGCGCGGAAGGGGGCTGGGAGAATTCACCCCTCCACTTT
CDR3: CASSAEGGWENSPLHF

size: once
D: NA
J: TRBJ2-2
V: TRBV7-2
DNA: TGTGCCAGCAGCCCCTCGAGAGCGAACACCGGGGAGCTGTTTTTT
CDR3: CASSPSRANTGELFF

size: few
D: NA
J: TRBJ2-3
V: TRBV20-1
DNA: TGCAGTGCTAGATGGCTAACTAGCACAGATACGCAGTATTTT
CDR3: CSARWLTSTDTQYF

size: few
D: TRBD1
J: TRBJ1-2
V: TRBV20-1
DNA: TGCAGTGCCCTCCTCGACAGGGGCGGCGGCTACACCTTC
CDR3: CSALLDRGGGYTF

size: few
D: NA
J: TRBJ2-3
V: TRBV12-3/TRBV12-4
DNA: TGTGCCAGCAGTTTAGGAGGGCAACTCACAGATACGCAGTATTTT
CDR3: CASSLGGQLTDTQYF

size: NA
D: TRBD1
J: TRBJ2-7
V: TRBV9
DNA: TGTGCCAGCAGCGCAACCGGGACAGGGGTTTACGAGCAGTACTTC
CDR3: CASSATGTGVYEQYF

size: many
D: NA
J: TRBJ1-1
V: TRBV7-6
DNA: TGTGCCAGCAGCTTAGCGGCGGGGAACACTGAAGCTTTCTTT
CDR3: CASSLAAGNTEAFF

size: NA
D: TRBD1
J: TRBJ2-5
V: TRBV12-3/TRBV12-4
DNA: TGTGCCAGCAGCCTACAGGGGGGTAGAGAGACCCAGTACTTC
CDR3: CASSLQGGRETQYF

size: NA
D: TRBD2
J: TRBJ2-1
V: TRBV15
DNA: TGTGCCACCAGCAGAGTACCGATAGCGGGGGGATACAATGAGCAGTTCTTC
CDR3: CATSRVPIAGGYNEQFF

size: few
D: NA
J: TRBJ1-3
V: TRBV7-9
DNA: TGTGCCAGCAGCCAAAATTATGGAAACACCATATATTTT
CDR3: CASSQNYGNTIYF

size: NA
D: TRBD2
J: TRBJ2-7
V: TRBV7-6
DNA: TGTGCCAGCAGCTTAGAGGTAGCGGGGGCAGCCTACGAGCAGTACTTC
CDR3: CASSLEVAGAAYEQYF

size: NA
D: TRBD2
J: TRBJ2-3
V: TRBV7-8
DNA: TGTGCCAGCAGCTTACAACGGACTAGCGGGGTGGGCACAGATACGCAGTATTTT
CDR3: CASSLQRTSGVGTDTQYF